A selection of T cell receptor beta chains follows, all from one sample in a study of human T cells and chemical hapten exposure. TCRdb redid the calling of the RACE reads with MiXCR, one entry per CDR3 protein. In the table there are approximately 400,000 distinct CDR3 sequences, approximately 5% of which are singletons. The sequencing here drew on whole blood, taken in connection with sensitization to the hapten diphenylcyclopropenone (DPC). Every receptor here comes from a woman aged 50 to 60 with alopecia areata. Some clones in this sample may be carry-over from other donors' samples. Both conserved end residues are part of each CDR3. A D gene is named only where the DNA matches it firmly. Clone size is stated in some rows and not others, as once, few, many or a class when expanded.

DNA,CDR3,J,D,size,V
TGTGCCAGCAGTTACAGGGGGCTAACCAAAAACATTCAGTACTTC,CASSYRGLTKNIQYF,TRBJ2-4,TRBD1,many,TRBV28
TGTGCCAGCAGCGTGGGTAGCGGGAGGGCCATCAATGAGCAGTTCTTC,CASSVGSGRAINEQFF,TRBJ2-1,TRBD2,few,TRBV9
TGTGCCAGCAGCGTAGAAGGGGAGGGACTAACAGATACGCAGTATTTT,CASSVEGEGLTDTQYF,TRBJ2-3,TRBD2,many,TRBV9
TGTGCCAGCACGACAGGCCCCATGAACACTGAAGCTTTCTTT,CASTTGPMNTEAFF,TRBJ1-1,NA,few,TRBV6-4
TGTGCCAGCAGTCAGGCAGGGGGTCTGAACACTGAAGCTTTCTTT,CASSQAGGLNTEAFF,TRBJ1-1,TRBD1,few,TRBV27
TGTGCCAGCAGCTACTTTAGCGGGGGAAAAAACATTCAGTACTTC,CASSYFSGGKNIQYF,TRBJ2-4,TRBD2,many,TRBV7-9
TGTGCCAGCAGTGGAGGGGCTAAGTTCTACGAGCAGTACTTC,CASSGGAKFYEQYF,TRBJ2-7,NA,many,TRBV27
TGTGCCAGCAGCACCCGACAGCCCTACGAGCAGTACTTC,CASSTRQPYEQYF,TRBJ2-7,NA,NA,TRBV7-8
TGTGCCAGCAGTTTCGGACGGACCTTGAACACTGAAGCTTTCTTT,CASSFGRTLNTEAFF,TRBJ1-1,NA,few,TRBV27
TGCGCCAGCAGCCAAGATCGGGGGGGATGGACTGAAGCTTTCTTT,CASSQDRGGWTEAFF,TRBJ1-1,NA,NA,TRBV4-3
TGTGCCAGCAACCGAGGGACTAGCAGCCACAATGAGCAGTTCTTC,CASNRGTSSHNEQFF,TRBJ2-1,TRBD2,many,TRBV9
TGTGCCAGCAGCTTAGGGGCAGTGGGGAACACCGGGGAGCTGTTTTTT,CASSLGAVGNTGELFF,TRBJ2-2,NA,few,TRBV7-3
TGTGCCAGCAGCCAAGATACGGCAGGTCTTCAGCCCCAGCATTTT,CASSQDTAGLQPQHF,TRBJ1-5,NA,many,TRBV4-2